This T cell receptor (beta chain) was found in a study of beta chain features in type 1 diabetes. This CDR3 has 14 amino acids. The V gene lost 3 bases and the J gene lost 7 bases, with 13 bases spanning the gap. Per the germline V gene, CDR1 is MGHDK and CDR2 is SYGVNS. The entirety of the isolated RNA underwent reverse transcription, so expressed TCRB transcripts were sequenced. Some clones are missing from TCRdb's copy, which holds only in-frame ones; the method was immunoSEQ multiplex PCR. The table shows 200,000 to 250,000 clones, with roughly a tenth occurring only once. The TCR comes from a man between 18 and 29 years old in good health. The rearrangement uses TRBV25-1 and TRBJ2-1; TRBD1 or TRBD2 may be the D gene (5 bases each). Sequenced input: central memory CD4+ T cells from blood. CDR3 in DNA: TGTGCCAGCAGTGAGCAGGCTTGGGGGAATGAGCAGTTCTTC. It encodes CASSEQAWGNEQFF.